This entry concerns a single TCR beta chain. Some clones are missing from TCRdb's copy, which holds only in-frame ones; the method was immunoSEQ multiplex PCR. The profile shows 100,000 to 120,000 clones, roughly 94% of them singletons. This specimen comes from a study of brain T cells in children with intractable seizures. The germline V gene encodes CDR1 LNHDA and CDR2 SQIVND (reference sequence). The CDR3 consists of 15 residues. Trimming shortened V by 3 bases and J by 7 bases, and 15 bases separated the two germline ends. V is TRBV19 and J is TRBJ1-4; D is perhaps TRBD1 (5 bases). The TCR comes from a boy less than two years old with hemimegalencephaly and intractable seizures. Sequenced here: peripheral blood, sampled at surgery. The CDR3 sequence is CASSMRRGLGEKLFF. CDR3 nucleotides: TGTGCCAGTAGTATGAGAAGGGGTTTGGGTGAAAAACTGTTTTTT.